Following are 5 T cell receptor beta chains from one sample sequenced in a study of blood T cell repertoires in COVID-19. Measured with immunoSEQ multiplex PCR; TCRdb has only the in-frame clones, and not every one. This table has 170,000 or so clones, roughly 77% appearing once. Sequenced input: peripheral blood. These receptors originate from a man in his 70s with active or convalescent COVID-19.

J is TRBJ2-1 and V is TRBV10-2, with 7 bases lining up with TRBD2. The ends lost 7 bases at V and 2 bases at J; junction bases unmatched: 2. CDR3 size: 13 residues. Germline V gene sequence: CDR1 WSHSY, CDR2 SAAADI. The CDR3 loop is CASTSGTYNEQFF. The CDR3 nucleotides are TGCGCCAGCACTAGCGGCACCTACAATGAGCAGTTCTTC.

The rearrangement joins TRBV6-2 or TRBV6-3 to TRBJ1-2; 9 nucleotides line up with TRBD1. Germline values: CDR1 MNHEY, CDR2 SVGEGT. V gave up 2 bases and J gave up 8 bases; unmatched junction bases: 3. CDR3 size: 13 residues. The CDR3 sequence is CASSYGQGRGYTF. Here the CDR3 DNA reads TGTGCCAGCAGTTACGGACAGGGGCGCGGCTACACCTTC.

The rearrangement joins TRBV5-5 to TRBJ1-5, with no clear D. Germline V gene data show CDR1 as SGHKS and CDR2 as YYEKEE (reference sequence). V lost 0 bases and J lost 3, with 10 bases in between. This CDR3 contains 15 residues. The CDR3 nucleotides read TGTGCCAGCAGCTTGGCCACGGGAGTCAATCAGCCCCAGCATTTT. Its protein is CASSLATGVNQPQHF.

V and J are TRBV5-1 and TRBJ2-5; TRBD1 matches at 7 bases. Trimming took 6 bases from V and 4 from J; bases not matched to a gene: 15. The germline gives CDR1 SGHRS, CDR2 YFSETQ. This CDR3 has 16 amino acids. The CDR3 nucleotides read TGCGCCAGCATTGAAGGTCGACAGGGCGGTCCAGAGACCCAGTACTTC. Amino acid sequence: CASIEGRQGGPETQYF.

The chain combines TRBV7-2 with TRBJ1-2, with 9 positions matching TRBD1. The V and J ends lost 5 bases and 8 bases, in that order; junction bases with no gene match: 9. The CDR3 runs to 14 residues. Germline V CDR1 and CDR2: SGHTA, FQGNSA. This CDR3 is CASSLGQGGRGYTF. As DNA, the CDR3 is TGTGCCAGCAGCCTGGGACAGGGCGGTCGGGGCTACACCTTC.